Listed below are T cell receptor beta chains from one sample, sequenced in a study of T cell repertoires in cytomegalovirus infection. No antigen is known for these receptors. Each CDR3 protein gets one entry after TCRdb re-called the reads with MiXCR. The data contain fewer than 850,000 distinct CDR3 sequences, under 35% of them singletons. The sequencing here drew on cultured CD8+ T cells from PBMCs, taken from culture after CMV antigen stimulation. Receptors originate from a human donor in good health (CMV status not recorded). Some clones in this sample may be carry-over from other donors' samples. Each CDR3 is given without its conserved first and last residue. The D gene is left open where the match is weak.

15 | TRBJ2-5 | TRBV7-8 | TRBD2 | ASSLMLAGGPRETQY
17 | TRBJ1-4 | TRBV25-1 | - | ASSASWVGATTPDKKLF
13 | TRBJ1-4 | TRBV5-6 | - | ASSLFGATNEKLF
12 | TRBJ2-1 | TRBV20-1 | - | SAIPRGQPGEQF
15 | TRBJ2-5 | TRBV12-3/TRBV12-4 | TRBD1 | ASSALTTGGFKETQY
13 | TRBJ1-1 | TRBV19 | TRBD1 | ASRLYRGANTEAF
13 | TRBJ1-1 | TRBV10-2 | TRBD1 | ASSEEGQGGINAF
18 | TRBJ2-6 | TRBV25-1 | TRBD2 | ASSELHYERGGPGANVLT
14 | TRBJ2-4 | TRBV25-1 | - | ASSERYGPAKNIQY
14 | TRBJ2-2 | TRBV7-3 | - | ASSSRAPRGTGELF